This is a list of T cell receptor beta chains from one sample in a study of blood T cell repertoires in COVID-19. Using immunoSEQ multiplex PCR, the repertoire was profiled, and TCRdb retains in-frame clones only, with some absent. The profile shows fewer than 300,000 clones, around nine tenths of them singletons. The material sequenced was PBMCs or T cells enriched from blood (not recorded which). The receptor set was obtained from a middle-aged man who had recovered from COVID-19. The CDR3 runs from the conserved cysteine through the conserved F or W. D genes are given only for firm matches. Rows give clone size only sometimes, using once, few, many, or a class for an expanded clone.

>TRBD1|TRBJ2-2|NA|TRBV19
CASSIRDRGRAGELFF
TGTGCCAGTAGTATCCGGGACAGGGGGCGAGCCGGGGAGCTGTTTTTT
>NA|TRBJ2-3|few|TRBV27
CASTIIGSTDTQYF
TGTGCCAGCACCATAATTGGCTCCACAGATACGCAGTATTTT
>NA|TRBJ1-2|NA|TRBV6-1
CASSEARDAFGYTF
TGTGCCAGCAGTGAAGCGCGGGACGCCTTTGGCTACACCTTC
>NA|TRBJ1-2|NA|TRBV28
CASTERDYGYTF
TGTGCCAGCACGGAGCGGGACTATGGCTACACCTTC
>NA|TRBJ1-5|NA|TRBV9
CASSAAGGNQPQHF
TGTGCCAGCAGCGCTGCGGGGGGGAATCAGCCCCAGCATTTT
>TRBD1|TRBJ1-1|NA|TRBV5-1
CASSKETGLGTEAFF
TGCGCCAGCAGTAAAGAGACAGGGCTGGGCACTGAAGCTTTCTTT
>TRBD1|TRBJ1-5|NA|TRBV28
CASRTPGTVNQPQHF
TGTGCCAGCAGAACGCCTGGGACAGTTAATCAGCCCCAGCATTTT
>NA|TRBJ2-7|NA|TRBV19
CASSIQGGRYEQYF
TGTGCCAGTAGTATACAGGGGGGACGCTACGAGCAGTACTTC
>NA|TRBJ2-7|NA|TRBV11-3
CASSLVREQYF
TGTGCCAGCAGCTTAGTTCGCGAGCAGTACTTC
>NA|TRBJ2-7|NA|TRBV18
CASSLRSEGEQYF
TGTGCCAGCTCACTCCGATCCGAGGGCGAGCAGTACTTC
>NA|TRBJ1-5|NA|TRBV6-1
CASSEGQGYQPQHF
TGTGCCAGCAGTGAAGGGCAGGGGTATCAGCCCCAGCATTTT
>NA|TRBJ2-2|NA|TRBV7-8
CASSPFLGSTGELFF
TGTGCCAGCAGCCCATTTCTTGGGAGCACCGGGGAGCTGTTTTTT
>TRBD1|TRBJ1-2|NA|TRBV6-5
CASSYTRTGILYGYTF
TGTGCCAGCAGTTACACGCGGACAGGAATCCTCTATGGCTACACCTTC
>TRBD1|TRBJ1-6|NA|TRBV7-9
CASSPGQGYSYNSPLHF
TGTGCCAGCAGCCCCGGACAGGGCTACTCCTATAATTCACCCCTCCACTTT
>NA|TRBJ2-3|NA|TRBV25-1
CASSADRTTDTQYF
TGTGCCAGCAGTGCCGACAGGACCACAGATACGCAGTATTTT
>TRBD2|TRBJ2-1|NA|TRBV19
CASSDIRTSGSQAPFF
TGTGCCAGTAGTGACATAAGGACTAGCGGGAGTCAAGCGCCGTTCTTC
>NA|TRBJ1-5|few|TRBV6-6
CASSPRGRDIRTLGNQPQHF
TGTGCCAGCAGCCCCCGGGGCCGGGACATCAGGACACTTGGCAATCAGCCCCAGCATTTT
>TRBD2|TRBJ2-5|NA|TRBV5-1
CASSGLAGEETQYF
TGCGCCAGCAGCGGATTAGCGGGGGAAGAGACCCAGTACTTC
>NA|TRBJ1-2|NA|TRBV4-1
CASSPAGTGGNYGYTF
TGCGCCAGCAGCCCAGCGGGGACGGGGGGAAACTATGGCTACACCTTC
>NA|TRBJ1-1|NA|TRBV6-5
CASTPVVLNTEAFF
TGTGCCAGCACCCCCGTCGTCTTGAACACTGAAGCTTTCTTT
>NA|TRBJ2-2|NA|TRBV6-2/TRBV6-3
CASSLTGTGELFF
TGTGCCAGCAGTTTGACAGGCACCGGGGAGCTGTTTTTT
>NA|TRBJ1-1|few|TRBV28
CASSLGVGGRRNTEAFF
TGTGCCAGCAGTTTAGGGGTCGGGGGGCGAAGGAACACTGAAGCTTTCTTT
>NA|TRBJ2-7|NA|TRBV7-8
CASSLYMVHEQYF
TGTGCCAGCAGCTTATACATGGTCCACGAGCAGTACTTC
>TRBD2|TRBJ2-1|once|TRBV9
CASSPPQAGGLPQFF
TGTGCCAGCAGCCCCCCCCAAGCGGGGGGGCTCCCGCAGTTCTTC
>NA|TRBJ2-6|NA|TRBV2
CASSELWSPGANVLTF
TGTGCCAGCAGTGAACTTTGGAGTCCTGGGGCCAACGTCCTGACTTTC
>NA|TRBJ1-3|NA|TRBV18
CASSPYRVGGSENTIYF
TGTGCCAGCTCACCATACCGGGTCGGAGGGAGCGAAAACACCATATATTTT
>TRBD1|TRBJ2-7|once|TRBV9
CASSGRQGASGEQYF
TGTGCCAGCAGCGGAAGACAGGGGGCTTCGGGGGAGCAGTACTTC